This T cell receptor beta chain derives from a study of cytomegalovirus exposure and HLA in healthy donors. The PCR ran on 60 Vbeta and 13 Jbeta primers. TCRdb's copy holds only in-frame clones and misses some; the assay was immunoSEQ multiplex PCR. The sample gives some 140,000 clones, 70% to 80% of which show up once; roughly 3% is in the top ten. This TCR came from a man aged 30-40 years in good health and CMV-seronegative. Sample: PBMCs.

The CDR3 DNA follows: TGTGCCAGCAGCTCCGGCGGACTAGTTTGGGATGAGCAGTTCTTC. Amino acid sequence: CASSSGGLVWDEQFF. J is TRBJ2-1 and V is TRBV7-6; 7 bases are shared with TRBD2. There are 15 residues in the CDR3. Germline V gene lookup returns CDR1 SGHVS and CDR2 FNYEAQ. V was pared by 4 bases and J by 8 bases, with 11 bases of the junction left unmatched.